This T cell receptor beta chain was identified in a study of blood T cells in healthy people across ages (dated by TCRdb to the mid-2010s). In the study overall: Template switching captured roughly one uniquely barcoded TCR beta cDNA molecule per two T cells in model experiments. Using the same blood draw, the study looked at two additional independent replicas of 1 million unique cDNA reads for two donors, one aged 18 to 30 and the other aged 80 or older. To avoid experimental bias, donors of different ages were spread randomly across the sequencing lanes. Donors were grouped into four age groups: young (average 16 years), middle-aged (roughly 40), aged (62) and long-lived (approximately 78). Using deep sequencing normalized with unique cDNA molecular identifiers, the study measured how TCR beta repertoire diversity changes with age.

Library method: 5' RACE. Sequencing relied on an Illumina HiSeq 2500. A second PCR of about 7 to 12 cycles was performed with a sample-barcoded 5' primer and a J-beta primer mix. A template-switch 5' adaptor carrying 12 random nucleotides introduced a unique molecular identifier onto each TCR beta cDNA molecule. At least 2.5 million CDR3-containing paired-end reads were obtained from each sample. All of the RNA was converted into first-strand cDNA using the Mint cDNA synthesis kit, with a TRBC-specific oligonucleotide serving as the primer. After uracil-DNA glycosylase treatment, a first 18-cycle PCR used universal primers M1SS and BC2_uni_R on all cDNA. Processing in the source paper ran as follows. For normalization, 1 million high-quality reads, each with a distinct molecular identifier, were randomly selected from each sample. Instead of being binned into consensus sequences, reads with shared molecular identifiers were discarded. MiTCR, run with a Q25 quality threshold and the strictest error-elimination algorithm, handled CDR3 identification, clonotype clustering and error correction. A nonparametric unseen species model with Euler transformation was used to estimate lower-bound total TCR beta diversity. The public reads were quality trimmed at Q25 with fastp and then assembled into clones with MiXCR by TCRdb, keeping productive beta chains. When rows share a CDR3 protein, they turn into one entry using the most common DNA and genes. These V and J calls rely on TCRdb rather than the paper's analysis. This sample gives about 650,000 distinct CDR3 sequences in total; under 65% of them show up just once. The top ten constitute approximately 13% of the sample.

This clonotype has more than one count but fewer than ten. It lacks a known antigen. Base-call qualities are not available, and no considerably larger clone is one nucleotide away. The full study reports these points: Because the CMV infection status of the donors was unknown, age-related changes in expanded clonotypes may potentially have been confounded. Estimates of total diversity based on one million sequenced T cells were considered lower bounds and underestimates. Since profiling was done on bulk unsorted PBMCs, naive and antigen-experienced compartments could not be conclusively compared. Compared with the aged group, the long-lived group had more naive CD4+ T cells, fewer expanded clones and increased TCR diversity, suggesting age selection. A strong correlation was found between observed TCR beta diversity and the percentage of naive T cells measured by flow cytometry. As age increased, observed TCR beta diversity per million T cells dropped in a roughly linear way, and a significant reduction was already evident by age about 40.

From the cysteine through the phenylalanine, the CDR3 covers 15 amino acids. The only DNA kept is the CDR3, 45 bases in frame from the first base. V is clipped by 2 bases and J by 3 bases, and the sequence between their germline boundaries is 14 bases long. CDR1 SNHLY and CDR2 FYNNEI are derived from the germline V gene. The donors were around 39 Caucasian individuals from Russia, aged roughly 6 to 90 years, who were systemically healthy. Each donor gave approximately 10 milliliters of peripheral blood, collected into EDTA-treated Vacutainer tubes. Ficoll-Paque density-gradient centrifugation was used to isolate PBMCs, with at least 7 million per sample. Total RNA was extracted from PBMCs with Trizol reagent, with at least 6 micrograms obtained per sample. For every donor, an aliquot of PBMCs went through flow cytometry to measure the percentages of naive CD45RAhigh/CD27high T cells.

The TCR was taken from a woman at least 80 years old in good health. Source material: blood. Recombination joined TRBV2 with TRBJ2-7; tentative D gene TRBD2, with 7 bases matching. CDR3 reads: CASSERAGQYYEQYF. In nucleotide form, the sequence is TGTGCCAGCAGTGAAAGAGCGGGACAATACTACGAGCAGTACTTC.